The 30 T cell receptor beta chains below all came from one sample that was sequenced in a study of CD8 T cells in Susac syndrome. With random hexamers, about 0.5 to 1 ug RNA was reverse transcribed. TCRdb used MiXCR to reprocess the immunoSEQ multiplex PCR reads, holding one entry per CDR3 protein. The sample lists more than 95,000 distinct CDR3 sequences; approximately 96% were seen once. Sample: CD4+ T cells from PBMCs. These receptors were collected from a human donor in good health.

This sequence joins TRBV29-1 and TRBJ2-3; the D is unclear. Between the trimmed V and J ends, which lost 7 bases and 5 bases, there was a span of 10 bases. The CDR3 has 11 amino acids. CDR1 and CDR2 from the germline V gene are SQVTM and ANQGSEA. The CDR3 region is CSERWGDTQYF. The CDR3 nucleotides are TGCAGCGAGAGGTGGGGAGATACGCAGTATTTT.

The gene calls are TRBV19 and TRBJ1-1, with 7 bases that match TRBD1. CDR3 length equals 15 residues. Germline V gene lookup returns CDR1 LNHDA and CDR2 SQIVND (reference sequence). V lost 5 bases to trimming and J lost 0 bases; unmatched junction nucleotides: 6. The CDR3 spells CASSAPGTVNTEAFF. The CDR3 nucleotides are TGTGCCAGTAGTGCCCCCGGGACAGTGAACACTGAAGCTTTCTTT.

The chain carries TRBV2 and TRBJ1-2, with D maybe TRBD1 (5 bases). Trimming removed 3 bases at V and 7 bases at J, with 15 bases between. From germline, CDR1 is SNHLY and CDR2 FYNNEI. This CDR3 is built from 14 residues. DNA of the CDR3: TGTGCCAGCAGTGATACAGTTTGGGGGAGTGGCTACACCTTC. Residues: CASSDTVWGSGYTF.

The chain is built from TRBV15 and TRBJ2-3, with unresolved D. This CDR3 region has 13 residues. Germline V gene data show CDR1 as LNHNV and CDR2 as YYDKDF (reference sequence). The germline V and J ends were trimmed by 0 bases and 5 bases, with 6 bases remaining between them. For the CDR3, the DNA is TGTGCCACCAGCAGAGATAGAGGAGATACGCAGTATTTT. Amino acids: CATSRDRGDTQYF.

This chain links TRBV30 with TRBJ2-1; D is unresolved. Germline CDR1 reads GTSNPN; CDR2 reads SVGIG (reference sequence). This CDR3 is built from 12 residues. Trimming took 3 bases from V and 5 from J, leaving 8 bases between them. DNA for the CDR3: TGTGCCTGGAGCCTTTTCCACAATGAGCAGTTCTTC. Translated, it gives CAWSLFHNEQFF.

The chain joins TRBV6-6 to TRBJ2-5; D remains ambiguous. Germline values: CDR1 MNHNY, CDR2 SVGAGI (reference sequence). Trimming cost V 6 bases and J 5 bases, with 10 bases left between them. CDR3 length equals 12 residues. CDR3 in amino acids: CASSSKRETQYF. The CDR3 nucleotides are TGTGCCAGCAGCAGCAAACGGGAGACCCAGTACTTC.

This chain connects TRBV5-6 to TRBJ2-3; D uncertain. Germline CDR1 reads SGHDT; CDR2 reads YYEEEE. CDR3 length: 13 residues. The ends were cut back, 1 base at V and 2 bases at J, with 5 bases in the middle. The CDR3 spells CASSLKFTDTQYF. In DNA form, the CDR3 reads TGTGCCAGCAGCTTGAAGTTCACAGATACGCAGTATTTT.

The chain recombines TRBV30 with TRBJ1-1; D is uncertain. Per germline, CDR1 GTSNPN and CDR2 SVGIG (reference sequence). Trimming removed 3 bases at V and 1 base at J, with 15 bases between. The CDR3 is made up of 15 amino acids. CDR3 amino acids: CAWSAGLARNTEAFF. The DNA of the CDR3 is TGTGCCTGGAGCGCCGGGCTAGCCAGGAACACTGAAGCTTTCTTT.

This chain connects TRBV3-1 to TRBJ1-1; TRBD1 is a possible D gene (5 bases). Trimming shortened V by 0 bases and J by 10 bases, and 9 bases separated the two germline ends. Germline CDR1 reads LGHDT; CDR2 reads YNNKEL (reference sequence). The CDR3 runs to 12 residues. The CDR3 DNA reads as TGTGCCAGCAGCCAAGATGTGGGGGGAGCTTTCTTT. Protein: CASSQDVGGAFF. The variable domain in full, with the rest retrieved from reference TRBV3-1 and TRBJ1-1, is DTAVSQTPKYLVTQMGNDKSIKCEQNLGHDTMYWYKQDSKKFLKIMFSYNNKELIINETVPNRFSPKSPDKAHLNLHINSLELGDSAVYFCASSQDVGGAFFGQGTRLTVV.

CDR3: CASSQHDRSPNEKLFF. DNA for the CDR3: TGCGCCAGCAGCCAGCATGATAGGTCGCCGAATGAAAAACTGTTTTTT. This chain joins TRBV4-1 and TRBJ1-4; no reliable D call. Germline assignment: CDR1 MGHRA and CDR2 YSYEKL. The CDR3 totals 16 residues. Trimming took off 3 bases at V and 5 bases at J, with 16 bases between the two ends.

The CDR3 DNA reads TGTGCCAGCAGCTTAATGGGGGCCGGGGACGAGCAGTACTTC. Translating it yields CASSLMGAGDEQYF. This chain joins TRBV7-9 and TRBJ2-7, with D possibly matching TRBD1 (6 bases). CDR3 size: 14 residues. Per germline, CDR1 SEHNR and CDR2 FQNEAQ (reference sequence). Trimming took off 2 bases at V and 5 bases at J, with 13 bases between the two ends.

V and J are TRBV7-2 and TRBJ1-2; 8 nucleotides line up with TRBD1. Unmatched junction bases numbered 5, after V lost 2 bases and J lost 3 bases. Germline-derived CDR1 and CDR2 are SGHTA and FQGNSA. CDR3 length equals 15 residues. The CDR3 reads CASSLFQGADYGYTF. The DNA for the CDR3 is TGTGCCAGCAGCTTATTTCAGGGGGCTGACTATGGCTACACCTTC. Full variable domain (rest looked up from reference TRBV7-2 and TRBJ1-2): GAGVSQSPSNKVTEKGKDVELRCDPISGHTALYWYRQSLGQGLEFLIYFQGNSAPDKSGLPSDRFSAERTGGSVSTLTIQRTQQEDSAVYLCASSLFQGADYGYTFGSGTRLTVV.

This chain uses TRBV6-1 with TRBJ2-3, with 11 bases lining up with TRBD2. Germline V gene sequence: CDR1 MNHNS, CDR2 SASEGT. The junction had 11 bases not matched to a gene; V was cut back by 5 bases and J by 4 bases. The CDR3 spans 17 residues. CDR3 coding DNA: TGTGCCAGCAGTAGACCGGGACTAGCGGAAAGGGCAGATACGCAGTATTTT. Its protein product is CASSRPGLAERADTQYF.

This chain joins TRBV7-9 and TRBJ2-3; no clear D. Germline V gene sequence: CDR1 SEHNR, CDR2 FQNEAQ (reference sequence). Deletions cut 8 bases from V and 0 bases from J, with 6 bases between. The CDR3 covers 12 residues. This CDR3 reads CASGFSTDTQYF. The CDR3 nucleotides are TGTGCCAGCGGGTTTAGCACAGATACGCAGTATTTT.

This chain connects TRBV18 to TRBJ2-2, with D possibly TRBD2 on 5 matching bases. The CDR3 extends over 15 amino acids. Trimming pared 3 bases from V and 6 bases from J, leaving 14 bases between. Germline CDR1 is KGHSH and CDR2 is LQKENI. The CDR3 reads CASSPFSEVSGELFF. CDR3 in DNA: TGTGCCAGCTCACCGTTTAGCGAAGTGTCCGGGGAGCTGTTTTTT.

Only a few counts were recorded for this clonotype. The rearrangement links TRBV25-1 to TRBJ2-7; TRBD2 matches at 7 bases. The length of the CDR3 is 14 residues. Germline assignment: CDR1 MGHDK and CDR2 SYGVNS. Germline trimming cut 6 bases from V and 5 bases from J; bases unmatched to any gene: 10. This CDR3 reads CASSHGWEGDEQYF. CDR3 sequence (DNA): TGTGCCAGCAGCCACGGTTGGGAGGGAGACGAGCAGTACTTC.

The chain has TRBV3-1 and TRBJ2-7, with 7 bases lining up with TRBD2. The V gene's germline CDR1 is LGHDT and CDR2 YNNKEL (reference sequence). The CDR3 length is 15 residues. The V gene end was trimmed by 0 bases and the J gene end by 2 bases; junction bases not matched to a gene: 4. In nucleotides, the CDR3 is TGTGCCAGCAGCCAAGATACTAGCGAAACCTACGAGCAGTACTTC. Translated: CASSQDTSETYEQYF.

The rearrangement uses TRBV10-3 and TRBJ2-1, with D tentatively TRBD2 (5 bases). V lost 2 bases and J 1 base, leaving 12 bases between the germline ends. The germline CDR1 and CDR2 sequences are ENHRY and SYGVKD. There are 16 residues in the CDR3. CDR3 nucleotide sequence: TGTGCCATCAGTGAGGGCGACTACGATTCCTACAATGAGCAGTTCTTC. Translated: CAISEGDYDSYNEQFF.

This clonotype was seen just once. The chain combines TRBV7-9 with TRBJ2-7, with D possibly TRBD2 on 5 matching bases. V shed 7 bases and J shed 7 bases, with 20 bases lying between them. CDR3 length: 14 amino acids. Germline V gives CDR1 SEHNR, CDR2 FQNEAQ (reference sequence). The CDR3 sequence: CASTEYARTGEQYF. CDR3 nucleotides: TGTGCCAGCACCGAATATGCCCGAACGGGGGAGCAGTACTTC. The full variable domain, completed using reference TRBV7-9 and TRBJ2-7, is DTGVSQNPRHKITKRGQNVTFRCDPISEHNRLYWYRQTLGQGPEFLTYFQNEAQLEKSRLLSDRFSAERPKGSFSTLEIQRTEQGDSAMYLCASTEYARTGEQYFGPGTRLTVT.

The J gene is TRBJ2-7, the V gene TRBV29-1; D is undetermined. Germline CDR1 reads SQVTM; CDR2 reads ANQGSEA. There are 13 residues in the CDR3. The V gene lost 6 bases and the J gene lost 2 bases, with 14 bases spanning the gap. CDR3 in amino acids: CSVLTEFPYEQYF. DNA for the CDR3: TGCAGCGTACTCACGGAATTTCCCTACGAGCAGTACTTC.

V and J are TRBV3-1 and TRBJ2-3; no clear D gene. This CDR3 is 13 amino acids long. Looked up from germline, CDR1 is LGHDT and CDR2 is YNNKEL (reference sequence). The V end was cut by 1 base, the J end by 4 bases, with 6 bases between. The CDR3 spells CASSQGAPDTQYF. In DNA form, the CDR3 reads TGTGCCAGCAGCCAAGGGGCACCAGATACGCAGTATTTT.

The chain has TRBV25-1 and TRBJ2-7, with D perhaps TRBD1 (5 bases). This CDR3 is 15 amino acids long. V was pared by 3 bases and J by 4 bases, with 16 bases between. Germline lookup yields CDR1 MGHDK and CDR2 SYGVNS. The chain's CDR3 is CASSDPTTGHYEQYF. The CDR3 coding sequence is TGTGCCAGCAGTGACCCTACCACAGGTCATTACGAGCAGTACTTC.

This chain uses TRBV20-1 with TRBJ1-1; 9 nucleotides agree with TRBD1. CDR1 is DFQATT, CDR2 SNEGSKA, per germline (reference sequence). V trimming: 2 bases; J trimming: 2 bases; junction bases outside the gene matches: 9. The CDR3 runs 16 residues. The CDR3 DNA reads TGCAGTGCTAGATCCCCTGGGACAGGGACAAACACTGAAGCTTTCTTT. This sequence encodes CSARSPGTGTNTEAFF.

The chain links TRBV18 to TRBJ2-3; D not certain. The ends were cut back, 4 bases at V and 1 base at J, with 12 bases in the middle. The CDR3 runs 15 residues. Germline loops: CDR1 KGHSH, CDR2 LQKENI. In DNA, the CDR3 is TGTGCCAGCTCACGACAACGATCCGGCACAGATACGCAGTATTTT. Amino acids: CASSRQRSGTDTQYF.

This clonotype was detected once. The rearrangement uses TRBV18 and TRBJ2-7; the D is unclear. This CDR3 has 14 amino acids. Trimming pared 3 bases from V and 2 bases from J, leaving 11 bases between. Germline V CDR1 and CDR2: KGHSH, LQKENI. CDR3: CASSPLGPPYEQYF. CDR3 bases: TGTGCCAGCTCACCTCTTGGTCCCCCCTACGAGCAGTACTTC. The full variable domain, rest sourced from reference TRBV18 and TRBJ2-7, is NAGVMQNPRHLVRRRGQEARLRCSPMKGHSHVYWYRQLPEEGLKFMVYLQKENIIDESGMPKERFSAEFPKEGPSILRIQQVVRGDSAAYFCASSPLGPPYEQYFGPGTRLTVT.

The chain employs TRBV12-3 or TRBV12-4 and TRBJ1-1, with 7 bases matching TRBD1. CDR3 length equals 13 residues. Trimming cost V 1 base and J 8 bases; bases outside gene matches: 4. The CDR3 sequence is CASSLGGGGEAFF. In DNA, the CDR3 is TGTGCCAGCAGTTTAGGAGGGGGCGGAGAAGCTTTCTTT.

The chain uses TRBV6-5 and TRBJ1-1; D unclear. V was shortened by 6 bases and J by 0 bases, with 8 bases between the two germline ends. The CDR3 spans 13 residues. Per the germline V gene, CDR1 is MNHEY and CDR2 is SVGAGI. CDR3 region: CASRFGLNTEAFF. CDR3 sequence (DNA): TGTGCCAGCAGATTTGGACTGAACACTGAAGCTTTCTTT.

This rearrangement joins TRBV12-3 or TRBV12-4 to TRBJ1-5; maybe TRBD1 (6 bases). Trimming shortened V by 6 bases and J by 4 bases, and 13 bases separated the two germline ends. The CDR3 length is 14 residues. The CDR3 loop is CASSLMTGNQPQHF. CDR3 in DNA: TGTGCCAGCAGCCTAATGACAGGAAATCAGCCCCAGCATTTT.

The gene calls are TRBV15 and TRBJ1-5, with D tentatively TRBD1 (5 bases). The CDR3 extends over 15 amino acids. Germline CDR1 LNHNV, CDR2 YYDKDF (reference sequence). V was pared by 3 bases and J by 7 bases, with 16 bases between. In nucleotides, the CDR3 is TGTGCCACCAGCAGTACGGGGGGGTACGGACAGCCCCAGCATTTT. Protein product: CATSSTGGYGQPQHF.

This rearrangement joins TRBV5-1 to TRBJ2-1, with D unclear. From germline, CDR1 is SGHRS and CDR2 YFSETQ. The germline V and J ends were trimmed by 0 bases and 2 bases, with 12 bases remaining between them. The CDR3 totals 16 residues. The CDR3, as DNA: TGCGCCAGCAGCTTGGCCTCGGTGAGGACCTACAATGAGCAGTTCTTC. Translating it yields CASSLASVRTYNEQFF.